One and the same sample provided the 4 T cell receptor beta chains below, sequenced in a study of blood T cell repertoires in COVID-19. Profiling relied on immunoSEQ multiplex PCR, and the TCRdb table lists in-frame clones only, not all of them. The sample has over 110,000 clones; 88% are singletons. The sequencing input was peripheral blood. These receptors all come from a human donor in a cohort sampled during active COVID-19.

The chain couples TRBV5-1 to TRBJ1-6, with TRBD1 matching over 9 bases. Germline V gives CDR1 SGHRS, CDR2 YFSETQ. The CDR3 has 13 residues. The V and J ends lost 4 bases and 7 bases, in that order; junction bases with no gene match: 0. The CDR3 loop is CASSGTGNSPLHF. The CDR3 DNA sequence: TGCGCCAGCAGCGGGACAGGGAATTCACCCCTCCACTTT.

The chain has TRBV6-5 and TRBJ1-6; no reliable D call. Germline CDR1 and CDR2: MNHEY and SVGAGI. The CDR3 length is 13 residues. The germline V and J ends were trimmed by 9 bases and 6 bases, with 12 bases remaining between them. In DNA form, the CDR3 reads TGTGCCAGTCATCGAGTCTCTAATTCACCCCTCCACTTT. This sequence encodes CASHRVSNSPLHF.

The chain carries TRBV6-5 and TRBJ1-2; 9 bases are a match to TRBD1. The germline gives CDR1 MNHEY, CDR2 SVGAGI. The CDR3 covers 13 residues. After removal of 6 bases from V and 7 bases from J, the junction contained 6 bases not matched to a gene. The CDR3 sequence is CASRRQGEGGYTF. CDR3 in DNA: TGTGCCAGCAGACGACAGGGGGAGGGTGGCTACACCTTC.

The genes are TRBV5-4 and TRBJ2-7, with a possible D match to TRBD1 (5 bases). This CDR3 comprises 13 residues. Trimming removed 2 bases from V and 2 bases from J, with 8 bases in between. Germline values: CDR1 SGHNT, CDR2 YYREEE (reference sequence). In nucleotides, the CDR3 is TGTGCCAGCAGCTTAACAGGAGCCTACGAGCAGTACTTC. This sequence encodes CASSLTGAYEQYF.